Reported below is one T cell receptor beta chain. Per the germline V gene, CDR1 is KGHSH and CDR2 is LQKENI. Trimming shortened V by 6 bases and J by 4 bases, and 18 bases separated the two germline ends. This CDR3 has 15 amino acids. The sample belongs to a study of blood T cell repertoires in COVID-19. Background on the study: Samples representing acute and convalescent COVID-19 were sourced from the United States, Italy and Spain.

The method was immunoSEQ multiplex PCR; TCRdb's version includes in-frame clones alone and lacks a portion of them. This table holds hundreds of thousands of clones, over 75% found once. The clonotype comes from a human donor in a cohort sampled during active COVID-19. Sequenced material: peripheral blood. V is TRBV18 and J is TRBJ1-2; D possibly corresponds to TRBD1 (6 bases). CDR3 region: CASSPPMGHSYGYTF. CDR3 DNA: TGTGCCAGCTCCCCCCCAATGGGACACAGCTATGGCTACACCTTC.